The 21 T cell receptor beta chains presented below share a single source sample, sequenced in a study of T-cell memory formation after mild COVID-19. TCRdb reprocessed the 5' RACE reads via MiXCR and lists one record per CDR3 protein. The sample holds roughly 450,000 distinct CDR3 sequences, over 15% seen once. The sequenced sample was PBMCs or a T cell subset sorted from them (not recorded which). These receptors all come from a man between 18 and 35 years old who had mild COVID-19 (a few samples of this study predate the infection). Cell type and time point are not known.

The rearrangement joins TRBV12-3 or TRBV12-4 to TRBJ1-2; D gene ambiguous. V was trimmed by 6 bases and J by 8 bases, leaving 16 bases between them. The CDR3 consists of 13 residues. The CDR3 nucleotides are TGTGCCAGCAGCCCCGACCGCCGCGGGGGCTACACCTTC. Translation gives CASSPDRRGGYTF.

The chain joins TRBV6-1 to TRBJ1-4; the D is unclear. V shed 7 bases and J shed 0 bases, with 9 bases lying between them. The CDR3 extends over 14 amino acids. Germline CDR1 MNHNS, CDR2 SASEGT. CDR3 sequence reads: CASTAGTTNEKLFF. DNA of the CDR3: TGTGCCAGCACCGCGGGAACAACTAATGAAAAACTGTTTTTT.

Only a few counts were recorded for this clonotype. The chain recombines TRBV7-9 with TRBJ2-5; 7 nucleotides line up with TRBD2. Germline V gives CDR1 SEHNR, CDR2 FQNEAQ (reference sequence). After removal of 5 bases from V and 1 base from J, the junction contained 4 bases not matched to a gene. CDR3 length equals 14 residues. CDR3: CASSQGGSQETQYF. For the CDR3, the DNA is TGTGCCAGCAGCCAGGGAGGGTCCCAAGAGACCCAGTACTTC.

For this clonotype: The junction shows a germline mismatch at one end, possibly a read error. The chain recombines TRBV29-1 with TRBJ2-6; 8 nucleotides line up with TRBD1. The germline V gene encodes CDR1 SQVTM and CDR2 ANQGSEA. The CDR3 is made up of 13 amino acids. The CDR3 bases are TGCAGCGTGGAAGACAGGGGCCCGAACGTCCTGACTTTC. Translation gives CSVEDRGPNVLTF.

The table lists this clonotype with a few counts. The chain uses TRBV5-1 and TRBJ2-7; TRBD2 aligns across 7 bases. The germline V gene encodes CDR1 SGHRS and CDR2 YFSETQ. The CDR3 spans 14 residues. V dropped 2 bases and J dropped 6; count of bases not matched to a gene: 8. CDR3 loop: CASSLAGLPGEQYV. CDR3 nucleotide sequence: TGCGCCAGCAGCTTAGCGGGACTCCCCGGCGAGCAGTACGTC.

J is TRBJ1-1 and V is TRBV19; a weak D match, TRBD1 (6 bases). Trimming pared 8 bases from V and 6 bases from J, leaving 16 bases between. The CDR3 spans 13 residues. Germline V CDR1 and CDR2: LNHDA, SQIVND (reference sequence). CDR3 amino acids: CASRLRGQAEAFF. CDR3 sequence (DNA): TGTGCCAGTCGACTCCGGGGGCAAGCTGAAGCTTTCTTT. Full variable domain (outside the CDR3, taken from reference TRBV19 and TRBJ1-1): DGGITQSPKYLFRKEGQNVTLSCEQNLNHDAMYWYRQDPGQGLRLIYYSQIVNDFQKGDIAEGYSVSREKKESFPLTVTSAQKNPTAFYLCASRLRGQAEAFFGQGTRLTVV.

This clonotype was picked up a small number of times. The V call is TRBV24-1, the J call TRBJ1-4; no firm D call. The V gene's germline CDR1 is KGHDR and CDR2 SFDVKD. Trimming stripped 7 bases from V and 0 bases from J, with 11 bases between. This CDR3 is 15 amino acids long. The CDR3 here is CATSEVQATNEKLFF. The CDR3 DNA reads TGTGCCACCAGCGAAGTCCAAGCAACTAATGAAAAACTGTTTTTT.

The chain uses TRBV3-1 and TRBJ2-3, with D perhaps TRBD1 or TRBD2 (5 bases each). The V end was cut by 4 bases, the J end by 4 bases, with 9 bases between. CDR1 is LGHDT and CDR2 is YNNKEL in the germline V gene (reference sequence). CDR3 size: 13 residues. The CDR3 DNA follows: TGTGCCAGCAGCCGGGGGACCTCAGATACGCAGTATTTT. It specifies CASSRGTSDTQYF.

The V and J genes are TRBV4-2 and TRBJ1-5, with no clear D. The length of the CDR3 is 16 residues. Germline V gives CDR1 LGHNA, CDR2 YNFKEQ. Trimming took 1 base from V and 0 from J, leaving 10 bases between them. The CDR3 reads CASSQVSRSSNQPQHF. CDR3 nucleotides: TGTGCCAGCAGCCAAGTTTCCAGGTCTAGCAATCAGCCCCAGCATTTT.

The V gene is TRBV28, the J gene TRBJ2-2; D ambiguous. Germline-derived CDR1 and CDR2 are MDHEN and SYDVKM. Trimming shortened V by 6 bases and J by 4 bases, and 12 bases separated the two germline ends. CDR3 size: 14 residues. The CDR3 DNA reads TGTGCCAGCAGCTCACACTTGATCACCGGGGAGCTGTTTTTT. Its translation is CASSSHLITGELFF.

This clonotype has only a few counts. The rearrangement uses TRBV7-2 and TRBJ1-2; no reliable D call. This CDR3 is 13 amino acids long. Trimming removed 1 base at V and 8 bases at J, with 11 bases between. Germline-derived CDR1 and CDR2 are SGHTA and FQGNSA. CDR3 in DNA: TGTGCCAGCAGCTTAGGGGCACGGCAGGGCTACACCTTC. Protein sequence: CASSLGARQGYTF.

This chain links TRBV7-8 with TRBJ2-2; D is perhaps TRBD2 (6 bases). The CDR3 is 15 amino acids. The germline V and J ends were trimmed by 2 bases and 5 bases, with 12 bases remaining between them. Germline V gene data show CDR1 as SGHVS and CDR2 as FQNEAQ. CDR3 bases: TGTGCCAGCAGCTTAAGGGACTCCCCAACCGGGGAGCTGTTTTTT. Its translation: CASSLRDSPTGELFF.

A few counts support this clonotype. The chain couples TRBV11-1 to TRBJ2-5; possibly TRBD1 or TRBD2 for D (6 bases each). V lost 2 bases, J lost 5 bases, and 15 bases lay in between. CDR3 length equals 15 residues. CDR1 is SGHAT and CDR2 is FQDESV in the germline V gene (reference sequence). CDR3 in amino acids: CASSLSRGAGETQYF. DNA for the CDR3: TGTGCCAGCAGCTTATCTAGGGGGGCCGGGGAGACCCAGTACTTC.

This chain uses TRBV7-9 with TRBJ2-2; D is possibly TRBD2 (6 bases). CDR3 size: 13 residues. V was trimmed by 9 bases and J by 5 bases, leaving 13 bases between them. The germline V gene has CDR1 SEHNR and CDR2 FQNEAQ (reference sequence). The CDR3 DNA is TGTGCCAGTTGGACACTAGCAACCGGGGAGCTGTTTTTT. Protein sequence: CASWTLATGELFF.

This clonotype has just one count. The genes are TRBV6-5 and TRBJ2-5; TRBD2 matches at 9 bases. CDR3 length: 12 residues. The V and J ends lost 10 bases and 12 bases, in that order; junction bases with no gene match: 12. Per the germline V gene, CDR1 is MNHEY and CDR2 is SVGAGI. DNA for the CDR3: TGTGCCACAACCGGGACTAGCCTCGCCAAGTACTTC. This encodes CATTGTSLAKYF.

This clonotype was found once. A much bigger clone sits one base away, suggesting this may be a read error. The chain recombines TRBV3-1 with TRBJ2-5, with TRBD1 as a possible D gene (5 bases). Germline CDR1 reads LGHDT; CDR2 reads YNNKEL (reference sequence). This CDR3 is built from 12 residues. For the CDR3, the DNA is TGTGCCATCAGCCGACAGCAAGAGACCCAGTACTTC. Residues: CAISRQQETQYF.

This rearrangement joins TRBV7-2 to TRBJ1-2, with D unclear. The ends were cut back, 9 bases at V and 2 bases at J, with 10 bases in the middle. Germline loops: CDR1 SGHTA, CDR2 FQGNSA. The CDR3 runs to 12 residues. The CDR3 DNA sequence: TGTGCCAGTCCGGACGGAAACTATGGCTACACCTTC. This codes for CASPDGNYGYTF.

This rearrangement joins TRBV18 to TRBJ1-4; D remains ambiguous. This CDR3 has 16 residues. V lost 3 bases and J 3 bases, leaving 14 bases between the germline ends. Looked up from germline, CDR1 is KGHSH and CDR2 is LQKENI. Here the CDR3 DNA reads TGTGCCAGCTCACCCTCTACTTCGGGAGCTAATGAAAAACTGTTTTTT. Protein: CASSPSTSGANEKLFF. Supplemented by reference TRBV18 and TRBJ1-4, the full variable domain reads NAGVMQNPRHLVRRRGQEARLRCSPMKGHSHVYWYRQLPEEGLKFMVYLQKENIIDESGMPKERFSAEFPKEGPSILRIQQVVRGDSAAYFCASSPSTSGANEKLFFGSGTQLSVL.

The chain is built from TRBV5-4 and TRBJ1-5; tentatively, D is TRBD1 (5 bases). This CDR3 spans 13 amino acids. Germline CDR1 and CDR2: SGHNT and YYREEE (reference sequence). Between the trimmed V and J ends, which lost 0 bases and 9 bases, there was a span of 10 bases. The CDR3 sequence is CASSLDRRSPQHF. DNA for the CDR3: TGTGCCAGCAGCTTGGACAGGCGGTCGCCCCAGCATTTT.

The gene calls are TRBV9 and TRBJ2-5, with 8 bases lining up with TRBD2. The CDR3 is made up of 15 amino acids. Germline CDR1 and CDR2: SGDLS and YYNGEE. The V gene end was trimmed by 0 bases and the J gene end by 5 bases; junction bases not matched to a gene: 6. The CDR3 spells CASSVAGGHGETQYF. The CDR3 nucleotides are TGTGCCAGCAGCGTAGCGGGGGGGCACGGGGAGACCCAGTACTTC.

CDR3 nucleotide sequence: TGTGCCAGCAGCTTGGGTACATTCGCCGGGAACACCATATATTTT. Amino acid sequence: CASSLGTFAGNTIYF. The chain employs TRBV5-4 and TRBJ1-3; D is unresolved. V gave up 0 bases and J gave up 7 bases, with 14 bases separating them. Germline-derived CDR1 and CDR2 are SGHNT and YYREEE (reference sequence). This CDR3 is 15 amino acids long.